A selection of T cell receptor beta chains follows, all from one sample in a study of identifying expanded T cells in peripheral blood. Method: immunoSEQ multiplex PCR; TCRdb's copy keeps in-frame clones and lacks some. Among 50,000 to 60,000 clones, 65% to 90% were seen once, and the ten largest hold around 15%. Sequenced material: blood. Receptors were obtained from a person aged 18 to 75 in good health. Both conserved end residues are trimmed from each CDR3. Expanded clones are given a class, and other clones once, few, many or no size at all.

TRBJ1-3	TRBV5-5	16	few	ASSLVPKSWASGNTIY
TRBJ2-7	TRBV18	11	.	AGSPREPHEQY
TRBJ2-1	TRBV5-1	11	.	ASSPEGFNEQF
TRBJ1-1	TRBV5-1	13	few	ASSLAGSLNTEAF
TRBJ1-6	TRBV19	14	.	ASRKETRVFGSPLH
TRBJ2-3	TRBV30	12	.	AWSVRVGTDTQY
TRBJ1-1	TRBV27	12	.	ASSFEGPNTEAF
TRBJ1-4	TRBV2	14	.	ASSEMRPGTGEKLF
TRBJ1-5	TRBV21-1	17	.	ASSKNEVWDRASNQPQH
TRBJ1-6	TRBV5-4	14	.	ASSETGQGTDSPLH
TRBJ2-7	TRBV4-2	12	.	ASSRASGSYEQY
TRBJ2-3	TRBV5-8	10	once	ASSFLGDTQY
TRBJ2-5	TRBV27	11	.	ASRLAGVETQY
TRBJ1-2	TRBV6-5	13	.	ASSYRRGVNDGYT
TRBJ1-2	TRBV27	11	.	ASSVRQGNGYT
TRBJ1-6	TRBV10-2	13	.	ASSESGGPYSPLH
TRBJ1-2	TRBV18	12	.	ASSPRTYSYGYT
TRBJ1-1	TRBV28	12	.	ASSSPGQGWRAF
TRBJ2-3	TRBV2	18	.	ASREGGTEYRTSGGYTQY
TRBJ1-6	TRBV10-2	12	.	ASTDKVGDSPLH
TRBJ2-2	TRBV18	13	.	ASSPLGLNTGELF
TRBJ1-1	TRBV29-1	11	.	SVDPGVNTEAF
TRBJ2-3	TRBV21-1	12	.	ASRWGGSTDTQY
TRBJ2-1	TRBV6-1	13	.	ASSEVGERRFEQF
TRBJ1-1	TRBV11-3	12	.	ASSYGQGNTEAF
TRBJ2-1	TRBV7-9	11	.	ASRNRGIDEQF
TRBJ1-2	TRBV7-9	12	.	ASTRGGKQNGYT
TRBJ1-2	TRBV19	12	.	ASSTDRINYGYT
TRBJ2-1	TRBV28	15	.	ASSPLSQSVTYNEQF
TRBJ1-1	TRBV7-2	11	few	ASSLGRVTEAF
TRBJ1-1	TRBV5-1	12	once	ASSLGSANTEAF
TRBJ1-1	TRBV13	12	once	ASSLVTLNTEAF
TRBJ1-2	TRBV5-6	12	.	ASSLSGPLYGYT
TRBJ2-2	TRBV6-1	13	.	ASTDGSHYTGELF
TRBJ2-5	TRBV7-6	9	.	ASSYSETQY
TRBJ2-3	TRBV2	13	once	ASSEGARFGDTQY
TRBJ2-2	TRBV19	11	few	ASSIEGVGELF
.	TRBV2	12	once	ASSERRNTGELF
TRBJ2-5	TRBV6-5	11	.	ASSRTGLETQY
TRBJ2-7	TRBV7-2	14	.	ASSSREPGQLYEQY
TRBJ2-2	TRBV27	10	.	ASRRGSGELF
TRBJ1-1	TRBV5-5	13	.	ASSFSVQKNTEAF
TRBJ1-5	TRBV12-5	13	.	ASGPGTGPNQPQH
TRBJ1-5	TRBV19	13	.	ASSRVQGSNQPQH
TRBJ1-2	TRBV19	10	few	ATRTPNYGYT
TRBJ2-5	TRBV2	9	.	ASSEKGAMY
TRBJ2-5	TRBV6-1	15	.	ASSESLAGGWRETQY
TRBJ2-5	TRBV14	15	.	ASSQDPPGVRQETQY
TRBJ2-1	TRBV18	14	.	ASSPEELAVSNEQF
TRBJ2-3	TRBV7-9	11	.	ASGTSGTDTQY
TRBJ1-5	TRBV2	13	.	ASSEELHSNQPQH
TRBJ1-5	TRBV6-5	12	.	ASSPILGNQPQH
TRBJ1-5	TRBV2	11	.	ASSHSSNQPQH
TRBJ1-3	TRBV7-8	14	.	ASSFQGRFSGNTIY
TRBJ2-2	TRBV5-1	14	.	ASSFSGGGNTGELF
TRBJ1-1	TRBV11-2	13	.	ASSPRQGSNTEAF
TRBJ2-3	TRBV29-1	12	.	SVDRRESTDTQY
TRBJ2-1	TRBV18	14	.	ASSPPGDSSYNEQF
TRBJ2-4	TRBV27	13	.	ASSLGTEAKNIQY